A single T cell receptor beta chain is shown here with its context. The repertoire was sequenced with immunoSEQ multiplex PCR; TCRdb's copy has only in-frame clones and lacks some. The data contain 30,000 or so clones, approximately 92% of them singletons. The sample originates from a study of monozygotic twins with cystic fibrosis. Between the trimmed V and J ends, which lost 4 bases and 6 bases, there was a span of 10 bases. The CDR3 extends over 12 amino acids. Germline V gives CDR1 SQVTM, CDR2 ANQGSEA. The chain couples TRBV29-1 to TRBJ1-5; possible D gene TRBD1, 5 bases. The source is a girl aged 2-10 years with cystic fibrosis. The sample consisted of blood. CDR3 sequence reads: CSVGSQGQPQHF. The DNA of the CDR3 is TGCAGCGTTGGCAGTCAGGGTCAGCCCCAGCATTTT. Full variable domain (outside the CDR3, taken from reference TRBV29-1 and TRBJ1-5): SAVISQKPSRDICQRGTSLTIQCQVDSQVTMMFWYRQQPGQSLTLIATANQGSEATYESGFVIDKFPISRPNLTFSTLTVSNMSPEDSSIYLCSVGSQGQPQHFGDGTRLSIL.